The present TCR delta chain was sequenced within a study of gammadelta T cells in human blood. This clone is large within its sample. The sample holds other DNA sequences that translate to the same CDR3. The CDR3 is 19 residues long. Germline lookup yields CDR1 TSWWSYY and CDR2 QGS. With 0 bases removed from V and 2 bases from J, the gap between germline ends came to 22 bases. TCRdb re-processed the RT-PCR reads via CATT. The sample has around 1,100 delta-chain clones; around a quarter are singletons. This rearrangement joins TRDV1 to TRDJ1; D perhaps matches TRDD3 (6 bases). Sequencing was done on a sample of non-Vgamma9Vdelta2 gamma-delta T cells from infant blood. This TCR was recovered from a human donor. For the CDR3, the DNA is TGTGCTCTTGGGGAACTAGAGGGCCTACTGGGAGACGAAACCGATAAACTCATCTTT. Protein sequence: CALGELEGLLGDETDKLIF.